The 13 T cell receptor beta chains in this list originate from one sample, sequenced in a study of blood T cell repertoires in COVID-19. Some clones are missing from TCRdb's copy, which holds only in-frame ones; the method was immunoSEQ multiplex PCR. The data hold around 300,000 clones, with roughly 88% observed a single time. Sequencing was performed on peripheral blood. These TCRs come from a woman in her 70s with acute or convalescent COVID-19.

This clone was seen once. This chain joins TRBV2 and TRBJ2-2; TRBD1 matches at 8 bases. Losses at the gene ends were 6 bases for V and 1 base for J; bases not matched to a gene: 1. The CDR3 length is 14 residues. The germline V gene has CDR1 SNHLY and CDR2 FYNNEI. CDR3: CASRDRENTGELFF. In DNA, the CDR3 is TGTGCCAGCAGGGACAGGGAGAACACCGGGGAGCTGTTTTTT.

V and J are TRBV6-5 and TRBJ1-1, with 7 bases aligning to TRBD1. CDR1 and CDR2 from the germline V gene are MNHEY and SVGAGI. The CDR3 is made up of 13 amino acids. V shed 6 bases, J shed 8 bases, and the junction held 9 bases outside the gene matches. For the CDR3, the DNA is TGTGCCAGCAGGAAGACAGGGACTCCCGAAGCTTTCTTT. Protein: CASRKTGTPEAFF.

V usage is TRBV6-5 and J usage is TRBJ1-1, with D perhaps TRBD1 (5 bases). This CDR3 contains 14 residues. CDR1 MNHEY and CDR2 SVGAGI come from the germline V gene. The V end was cut by 7 bases, the J end by 5 bases, with 17 bases between. Here the CDR3 DNA reads TGTGCCAGCATCCCTGGGGAGGGGCATACTGAAGCTTTCTTT. Translation gives CASIPGEGHTEAFF.

The V and J genes are TRBV5-4 and TRBJ2-3, with a tentative D call TRBD1 (5 bases). CDR1 is SGHNT, CDR2 YYREEE, per germline (reference sequence). V gave up 0 bases and J gave up 1 base, with 9 bases separating them. The CDR3 runs to 15 residues. The CDR3 bases are TGTGCCAGCAGCTTGGGACAGTCTCGCACAGATACGCAGTATTTT. Its protein product is CASSLGQSRTDTQYF.

The chain recombines TRBV29-1 with TRBJ1-2; weak D call: TRBD1 (5 bases). From germline, CDR1 is SQVTM and CDR2 ANQGSEA. CDR3 size: 14 residues. The V and J ends lost 2 bases and 0 bases respectively, with 10 bases between them. CDR3 in DNA: TGCAGCGTTGAACGGGCGACAGCTAACTATGGCTACACCTTC. This translates into CSVERATANYGYTF. Using reference TRBV29-1 and TRBJ1-2 for the parts outside the CDR3, the full variable domain is SAVISQKPSRDICQRGTSLTIQCQVDSQVTMMFWYRQQPGQSLTLIATANQGSEATYESGFVIDKFPISRPNLTFSTLTVSNMSPEDSSIYLCSVERATANYGYTFGSGTRLTVV.

The chain links TRBV27 to TRBJ1-3; the D is unclear. Germline CDR1 reads MNHEY; CDR2 reads SMNVEV (reference sequence). The CDR3 is made up of 13 amino acids. V was cut by 3 bases and J by 4 bases, with 7 bases left in between. The CDR3 region is CASSFSQGNTIYF. CDR3 bases: TGTGCCAGCAGTTTTTCACAGGGAAACACCATATATTTT.

The genes are TRBV9 and TRBJ1-2; unclear D gene. Germline CDR1 and CDR2: SGDLS and YYNGEE. This CDR3 comprises 15 residues. V gave up 0 bases and J gave up 4 bases, with 13 bases separating them. The CDR3 DNA sequence: TGTGCCAGCAGCGTAGATCATTTTACGGGCTATGGCTACACCTTC. Protein: CASSVDHFTGYGYTF.

The CDR3 DNA reads as TGTGCCAGCAGCTTATTGGGGGGGGGCTCCTACAATGAGCAGTTCTTC. It encodes CASSLLGGGSYNEQFF. The chain uses TRBV7-8 and TRBJ2-1, with 7 bases identical to TRBD2. This CDR3 comprises 16 residues. Trimming at V came to 2 bases and at J to 0 bases, leaving 4 bases not matched to a gene. The germline V gene encodes CDR1 SGHVS and CDR2 FQNEAQ.

Here the CDR3 reads CASSQPGLASNEQFF. The CDR3 DNA reads TGTGCCAGCAGCCAGCCGGGACTAGCCTCCAATGAGCAGTTCTTC. The genes are TRBV4-2 and TRBJ2-1, with 9 bases lining up with TRBD2. Germline loops: CDR1 LGHNA, CDR2 YNFKEQ. The CDR3 loop spans 15 amino acids. Losses at the gene ends were 3 bases for V and 6 bases for J; bases not matched to a gene: 6.

The chain links TRBV18 to TRBJ1-1, with TRBD1 matching 9 bases. The length of the CDR3 is 15 residues. Germline CDR1 reads KGHSH; CDR2 reads LQKENI. The J segment lost 5 bases and the V segment lost 0 bases, leaving 4 bases of the junction unmatched. The CDR3 is CASSPPRQGETEAFF. CDR3 bases: TGTGCCAGCTCACCACCGAGACAGGGGGAAACTGAAGCTTTCTTT.

The chain is built from TRBV3-1 (or the pseudogene TRBV3-2) and TRBJ1-1, with D possibly matching TRBD1 (5 bases). V lost 4 bases, J lost 11 bases, and 20 bases lay in between. The CDR3 has 14 amino acids. The germline CDR1 and CDR2 sequences are LGHDT and YNNKEL (reference sequence). CDR3 sequence: CASSPEDAPPGAFF. Here the CDR3 DNA reads TGTGCCAGCAGCCCCGAGGACGCACCCCCAGGGGCTTTCTTT.

The chain has TRBV5-5 and TRBJ2-3, with D unresolved. This CDR3 contains 15 residues. V was pared by 1 base and J by 2 bases, with 11 bases between. Germline loops: CDR1 SGHKS, CDR2 YYEKEE (reference sequence). In nucleotides, the CDR3 is TGTGCCAGCAGCTTGCCGGGTCCTGACACAGATACGCAGTATTTT. This translates into CASSLPGPDTDTQYF. Based on the CDR3 plus reference TRBV5-5 and TRBJ2-3, the full variable domain is DAGVTQSPTHLIKTRGQQVTLRCSPISGHKSVSWYQQVLGQGPQFIFQYYEKEERGRGNFPDRFSARQFPNYSSELNVNALLLGDSALYLCASSLPGPDTDTQYFGPGTRLTVL.

For the CDR3, the DNA is TGTGCCACCAGCAGAACGCCGTCGACAGGGATGGAGACCCAGTACTTC. Translation: CATSRTPSTGMETQYF. The chain couples TRBV15 to TRBJ2-5; TRBD1 matches at 7 bases. The CDR3 runs 16 residues. Losses at the gene ends were 2 bases for V and 5 bases for J; bases not matched to a gene: 11. Per germline, CDR1 LNHNV and CDR2 YYDKDF (reference sequence).